Included here is one T cell receptor (beta chain) sequence, with context. Antigen: not known. The record originates from a study of T cell responses to AZD1222 COVID-19 vaccine. Here immunoSEQ multiplex PCR was the method, and the copy in TCRdb shows in-frame clones only, minus some. The data hold 150,000 to 200,000 clones, with approximately 94% observed a single time. Study-wide results and caveats: The breadth and depth of Spike-specific TCRs increased once two AZD1222 doses had been given. Researchers took repertoire samples only after the peak T cell response had come. Regions 160-218 and 743-854 held dominance among vaccine-associated CD4 TCRs, which spanned spike.

From germline, CDR1 is MNHEY and CDR2 SVGAGI. This CDR3 is built from 15 residues. V was trimmed by 6 bases and J by 0 bases, leaving 12 bases between them. The analysis combined second doses at about 4 or about 12 weeks. The sequencing here drew on peripheral blood, taken 28 days after the second AZD1222 dose. The TCR sequence derives from an adult who received the AZD1222 COVID-19 vaccine. The chain is built from TRBV6-5 and TRBJ1-5; maybe TRBD1 (5 bases). The CDR3 region is CASRLWGRSNQPQHF. CDR3 sequence (DNA): TGTGCCAGCAGATTATGGGGCCGTAGCAATCAGCCCCAGCATTTT.